The 3 T cell receptor beta chains given below trace back to one sample, sequenced in a study of shared clonotypes between healthy human individuals. The assay was immunoSEQ multiplex PCR, and TCRdb's table has in-frame clones only and misses some. In the table there are about 600,000 clones, around 97% of which are singletons. Sequencing input: naive CD4+ T cells sorted from blood. Subset specified: CD45RA+ positively selected. These receptors came from a woman aged 25 to 39 in good health.

The genes are TRBV5-8 and TRBJ1-2, with D unclear. CDR1 SGHTS and CDR2 YDEGEE come from the germline V gene. The CDR3 length is 10 residues. With 10 bases removed from V and 8 bases from J, the gap between germline ends came to 12 bases. CDR3 in amino acids: CASLRVGYTF. The CDR3 bases are TGTGCCTCCCTGCGGGTCGGCTACACCTTC. The entire variable domain, with the rest obtained from reference TRBV5-8 and TRBJ1-2, is as follows: EAGVTQSPTHLIKTRGQQATLRCSPISGHTSVYWYQQALGLGLQFLLWYDEGEERNRGNFPPRFSGRQFPNYSSELNVNALELEDSALYLCASLRVGYTFGSGTRLTVV.

This clone was picked up one time. The chain carries TRBV6-4 and TRBJ2-1; 7 bases are shared with TRBD1. Per the germline V gene, CDR1 is MRHNA and CDR2 is SNTAGT. Losses at the gene ends were 10 bases for V and 0 bases for J; bases not matched to a gene: 6. The CDR3 length is 14 residues. CDR3 amino acids: CATDRSSSYNEQFF. DNA of the CDR3: TGTGCCACGGACAGGTCGAGCTCCTACAATGAGCAGTTCTTC.

Regarding this clone: Other DNA sequences in this specimen translate into the identical CDR3. The gene calls are TRBV10-2 and TRBJ1-3, with D unclear. This CDR3 spans 13 amino acids. CDR1 is WSHSY, CDR2 SAAADI, per germline. Trimming cost V 6 bases and J 7 bases, with 13 bases left between them. The CDR3 DNA follows: TGCGCCAGCAGGGAGAGTTCGGGTAACACCATATATTTT. Amino acids: CASRESSGNTIYF.